This T cell receptor (beta chain) was recovered during a study of human T cells and chemical hapten exposure. The sample's time point: patch test 1, 2 weeks after DPC sensitization. As for treatment: therapeutic diphenylcyclopropenone sensitization with weekly scalp DPC. The study extracted total RNA from unfractionated whole blood. This clonotype appeared many times. Individual cDNA molecules each carried unique molecular identifiers attached by the library. TCRdb passed the RACE reads through MiXCR, listing each CDR3 protein once. The sample has under 60,000 distinct CDR3 sequences, roughly 9.6% seen once. The input for sequencing was whole blood, taken in connection with sensitization to the hapten diphenylcyclopropenone (DPC). The origin of this receptor is a middle-aged woman with alopecia areata. Some clones in this sample may be carry-over from other donors' samples.

CDR3 sequence reads: CSAALGLAGAAYNEQFF. The DNA of the CDR3 is TGCAGTGCTGCCCTCGGACTAGCGGGGGCCGCCTACAATGAGCAGTTCTTC. The rearrangement joins TRBV20-1 to TRBJ2-1, with 13 bases identical to TRBD2. This CDR3 has 17 amino acids. Germline loops: CDR1 DFQATT, CDR2 SNEGSKA (reference sequence). Germline trimming cut 5 bases from V and 2 bases from J; bases unmatched to any gene: 9.